Below, one TCR beta chain is given with its context. Its cognate antigen is unknown. The sample comes from a study of blood T cells in healthy people across ages. The study, taken as a whole, reports: Compared with aged donors, long-lived donors showed fewer expanded clones, suggesting selection. Roughly linear age-related decline in beta diversity appeared, significant by age approximately 41.

Isolation yielded PBMCs, at least 6 million per sample, in every case. Germline V CDR1 and CDR2: SGHTA, FQGNSA. The CDR3 sequence is 15 residues long. V trimming: 5 bases; J trimming: 5 bases; junction bases outside the gene matches: 11. Through a sample-barcoded 5' primer and a J-beta primer mix, a second PCR was run for roughly 6 to 11 cycles. With 12 random nucleotides, a template-switch adaptor tagged each individual cDNA molecule. TCRdb passed the 5' RACE reads through MiXCR, listing each CDR3 protein once. The table shows some 760,000 distinct CDR3 sequences, with around 25% occurring only once. The data were also submitted as part of a second study, on T cells of mothers and their children.

The clonotype was recovered from a boy aged 5 to 17 in good health. The J gene is TRBJ2-7, the V gene TRBV7-2; 8 positions match TRBD1. The sample was blood. CDR3 amino acids: CASSELLGTGHEQYF. CDR3 DNA sequence: TGTGCCAGCAGCGAATTACTTGGGACAGGCCACGAGCAGTACTTC.